These T cell receptor beta chains were read from a single sample in a study of T-cell reconstitution after alpha-beta-depleted transplantation in children. MiXCR, run by TCRdb on the PCR reads, gives a single entry per CDR3 protein. The sample has 45,000 to 55,000 distinct CDR3 sequences, approximately 8.7% seen once. The input for sequencing was PBMCs, mostly from graft donor cells, taken 60 days after TCRalphabeta/CD19-depleted stem cell transplant. Receptor source: a male patient aged 2 to 9 who had a stem cell transplant for chronic granulomatous disease, so the T cells may come from the graft donor. The CDR3 runs from the conserved cysteine through the conserved F or W. Fields, in order: V gene, clone size, J gene, D gene, CDR3 protein, CDR3 DNA. A D gene is named only where the DNA matches it firmly. Not every row has a clone size; where given, it reads once, few, many or a size class.

TRBV7-2	medium-sized	TRBJ2-6	TRBD2	CASSFIGSGLGSGANVLTF	TGTGCCAGCAGCTTTATTGGTAGCGGGCTCGGCTCTGGGGCCAACGTCCTGACTTTC
TRBV7-9	few	TRBJ1-4	-	CASSLGVFEGEKLFF	TGTGCCAGCAGCTTAGGGGTTTTCGAAGGGGAAAAACTGTTTTTT
TRBV14	many	TRBJ2-7	-	CASSSKQSLRWNEQYF	TGTGCCAGCAGCTCCAAACAGAGCCTTAGATGGAACGAGCAGTACTTC
TRBV19	-	TRBJ2-7	TRBD2	CASSMLKVLGTSVGEQYF	TGTGCCAGTAGTATGTTGAAGGTCTTGGGGACTAGCGTTGGCGAGCAGTACTTC
TRBV28	many	TRBJ1-5	-	CASSRTVSRPQHF	TGTGCCAGCAGTCGGACAGTATCTCGGCCCCAGCATTTT
TRBV20-1	few	TRBJ1-2	TRBD1	CSARDRGRDYGYTF	TGCAGTGCTAGAGACAGGGGGCGCGACTATGGCTACACCTTC
TRBV5-5	many	TRBJ2-7	-	CASSLLSSGSYEQYF	TGTGCCAGCAGCCTGCTGAGCTCAGGCTCCTACGAGCAGTACTTC
TRBV14	many	TRBJ1-6	-	CASSFNSPLHF	TGTGCCAGCAGCTTTAATTCACCCCTCCACTTT
TRBV7-6	few	TRBJ1-1	-	CASSPTAGAGTEAFF	TGTGCCAGCAGCCCTACGGCAGGGGCCGGCACTGAAGCTTTCTTT
TRBV3-1	many	TRBJ2-6	-	CASSPGSSYTGANVLTF	TGTGCCAGCAGTCCGGGGAGTTCATACACTGGGGCCAACGTCCTGACTTTC